This T cell receptor beta chain was identified in a study of blood T cell repertoires in COVID-19. The protocol was immunoSEQ multiplex PCR, while the TCRdb copy is restricted to in-frame clones and leaves out a portion. The data show under 200,000 clones, roughly 84% seen once. Unmatched junction bases numbered 5, after V lost 4 bases and J lost 0 bases. The germline V gene has CDR1 KGHSH and CDR2 LQKENI. This CDR3 comprises 16 residues. The sample taken for sequencing was peripheral blood. The chain joins TRBV18 to TRBJ1-3, with TRBD1 matching over 8 bases. The source of this sequence is a woman in her forties or fifties with COVID-19, enrolled during active disease. The CDR3 sequence is CASSQGQASSGNTIYF. Written as DNA, the CDR3 is TGTGCCAGCTCACAGGGACAGGCGAGCTCTGGAAACACCATATATTTT. Full variable domain (rest looked up from reference TRBV18 and TRBJ1-3): NAGVMQNPRHLVRRRGQEARLRCSPMKGHSHVYWYRQLPEEGLKFMVYLQKENIIDESGMPKERFSAEFPKEGPSILRIQQVVRGDSAAYFCASSQGQASSGNTIYFGEGSWLTVV.